This TCR beta chain comes out of a study of cytomegalovirus exposure and HLA in healthy donors. Notes on the study in general: Rare sequences made up most TCRs, while some public TCRs were found in many donors. Some V segments could not be told apart, so they were left out, TRBV6-2 and TRBV6-3 among them. By a later analysis, the bulk of CMV-associated TCR beta chains appeared HLA-restricted. Among TCR beta chains, those listed as cytomegalovirus-associated numbered more than 150.

There are 15 residues in the CDR3. As for this clone: Its antigen is as yet unknown.

With 60 Vbeta and 13 Jbeta primers, the PCR was carried out. Profiling relied on immunoSEQ multiplex PCR, and the TCRdb table lists in-frame clones only, not all of them. The sample yields approximately 130,000 clones, more than 65% seen once. This clonotype originated in a man younger than 35 in good health and CMV-seronegative. Sequencing was done on a sample of PBMCs. The chain carries TRBV21-1 and TRBJ1-2. TRBV21-1 is described as a pseudogene. In nucleotides, the CDR3 is TGTGCCAGCAGCAAAGAAAAACGGGGGGACTATGGCTACACCTTC. Its translation: CASSKEKRGDYGYTF.